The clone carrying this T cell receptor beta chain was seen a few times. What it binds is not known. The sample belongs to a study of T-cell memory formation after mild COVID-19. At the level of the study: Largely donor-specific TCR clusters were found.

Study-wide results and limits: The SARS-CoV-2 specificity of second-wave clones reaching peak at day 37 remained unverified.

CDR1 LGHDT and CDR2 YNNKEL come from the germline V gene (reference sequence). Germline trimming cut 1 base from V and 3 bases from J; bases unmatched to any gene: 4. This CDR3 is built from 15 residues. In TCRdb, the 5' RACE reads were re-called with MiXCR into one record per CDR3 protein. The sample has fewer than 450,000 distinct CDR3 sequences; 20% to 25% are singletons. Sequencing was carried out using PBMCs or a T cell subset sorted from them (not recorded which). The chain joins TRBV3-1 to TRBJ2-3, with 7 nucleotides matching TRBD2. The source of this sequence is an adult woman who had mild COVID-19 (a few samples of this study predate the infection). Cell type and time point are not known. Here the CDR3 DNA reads TGTGCCAGCAGCCAAGGCGGGGGAGTTACAGATACGCAGTATTTT. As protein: CASSQGGGVTDTQYF.